The 11 T cell receptor beta chains below were found in one sample sequenced in a study of early T cells in non-severe SARS-CoV-2 infection. TCRdb processed the 5' RACE reads anew with MiXCR; each CDR3 protein has one entry. This table holds tens of thousands of distinct CDR3 sequences, roughly 13% found once. The specimen sequenced was whole blood. The receptors were sampled from an adult who was a healthcare worker with PCR-confirmed SARS-CoV-2 infection or an uninfected control (not recorded which).

This clonotype showed up many times. The chain employs TRBV5-4 and TRBJ2-3; TRBD2 aligns across 11 bases. The CDR3 covers 16 residues. The V segment lost 4 bases and the J segment 7 bases; nucleotides outside the gene matches: 11. Germline CDR1 is SGHNT and CDR2 is YYREEE (reference sequence). CDR3 protein: CASSPLSGGATNTQYF. The DNA for the CDR3 is TGTGCCAGCAGCCCCCTTAGCGGGGGGGCTACCAATACGCAGTATTTT.

The rearrangement uses TRBV18 and TRBJ2-5; weak D call: TRBD2 (5 bases). The CDR3 spans 13 residues. The V gene lost 4 bases and the J gene lost 6 bases, with 12 bases spanning the gap. CDR1 and CDR2 from the germline V gene are KGHSH and LQKENI. CDR3 region: CASSRGSEKTQYF. The CDR3 region has the DNA TGTGCCAGCTCACGGGGTAGCGAAAAGACCCAGTACTTC.

The table lists this clonotype with a count of one. A single base separates this from a much larger clone, so it may be a read error. The chain recombines TRBV12-3 or TRBV12-4 with TRBJ2-3, with D possibly TRBD1 on 6 matching bases. V was pared by 0 bases and J by 4 bases, with 17 bases between. The CDR3 is 17 residues long. The CDR3 protein is CASSLAPRAGASDTQYF. DNA for the CDR3: TGTGCCAGCAGTTTAGCCCCTCGGGCAGGGGCCTCAGATACGCAGTATTTT.

The V and J genes are TRBV7-6 and TRBJ2-2; TRBD2 matches 8 bases. Germline V gene data show CDR1 as SGHVS and CDR2 as FNYEAQ. J lost 6 bases, V lost 4 bases, and 4 bases had no gene match. CDR3 length: 14 residues. The CDR3 coding sequence is TGTGCCAGCAGCTCAATAGCGGGGTCCGGGGAGCTGTTTTTT. This translates into CASSSIAGSGELFF.

V and J are TRBV12-5 and TRBJ2-2; 8 bases line up with TRBD1. CDR1 LGHNT and CDR2 FRNRAP come from the germline V gene. V trimming: 3 bases; J trimming: 2 bases; junction bases outside the gene matches: 2. The CDR3 spans 15 residues. The CDR3 DNA reads TGTGCTAGTGGTTTCGACAGGGGTAACACCGGGGAGCTGTTTTTT. Protein: CASGFDRGNTGELFF.

In its sample, this clonotype was seen a few times. The chain combines TRBV6-5 with TRBJ1-1, with a weak D call TRBD1 (5 bases). The germline CDR1 and CDR2 sequences are MNHEY and SVGAGI. The CDR3 runs to 14 residues. V gave up 6 bases and J gave up 3 bases, with 14 bases separating them. The chain's CDR3 is CASSRGVRDTEAFF. DNA of the CDR3: TGTGCCAGCAGCCGGGGGGTGAGGGACACTGAAGCTTTCTTT.

This clonotype was picked up many times. The chain employs TRBV20-1 and TRBJ2-1, with 8 nucleotides matching TRBD2. V was pared by 8 bases and J by 12 bases, with 12 bases of the junction left unmatched. The CDR3 covers 12 residues. Germline loops: CDR1 DFQATT, CDR2 SNEGSKA (reference sequence). The CDR3 coding sequence is TGCAGTACCCCTGGCGGGGGGCCAGGGCAGTTCTTC. Protein product: CSTPGGGPGQFF.

This clonotype showed up just a few times. V gene TRBV6-5 combines with J gene TRBJ2-3; D call uncertain. With 6 bases removed from V and 2 bases from J, the gap between germline ends came to 9 bases. CDR1 is MNHEY and CDR2 is SVGAGI in the germline V gene. This CDR3 has 13 residues. This chain's CDR3 is CASSRIPTDTQYF. The CDR3 DNA reads as TGTGCCAGCAGCCGAATCCCCACAGATACGCAGTATTTT.

This clonotype was recorded a few times. The V and J genes are TRBV7-9 and TRBJ2-2, with D unresolved. Trimming pared 5 bases from V and 5 bases from J, leaving 18 bases between. The CDR3 contains 16 residues. Germline V gene data show CDR1 as SEHNR and CDR2 as FQNEAQ (reference sequence). The CDR3 reads CASSPAAGAETGELFF. CDR3 sequence (DNA): TGTGCCAGCAGCCCCGCCGCAGGAGCAGAAACCGGGGAGCTGTTTTTT.

This sequence joins TRBV6-1 and TRBJ2-7; D remains ambiguous. Germline V gene data show CDR1 as MNHNS and CDR2 as SASEGT. This CDR3 has 11 residues. Trimming took off 3 bases at V and 4 bases at J, with 4 bases between the two ends. CDR3 sequence: CASSDGYEQYF. In DNA form, the CDR3 reads TGTGCCAGCAGTGACGGGTACGAGCAGTACTTC.

This clonotype was recorded at least ten times. The chain has TRBV7-8 and TRBJ1-2, with TRBD1 as a possible D gene (6 bases). V was pared by 4 bases and J by 2 bases, with 14 bases between. This CDR3 contains 15 residues. CDR1 SGHVS and CDR2 FQNEAQ come from the germline V gene. The CDR3 DNA follows: TGTGCCAGCAGCTCACTTCCTGGACAGAACTATGGCTACACCTTC. Translation gives CASSSLPGQNYGYTF.